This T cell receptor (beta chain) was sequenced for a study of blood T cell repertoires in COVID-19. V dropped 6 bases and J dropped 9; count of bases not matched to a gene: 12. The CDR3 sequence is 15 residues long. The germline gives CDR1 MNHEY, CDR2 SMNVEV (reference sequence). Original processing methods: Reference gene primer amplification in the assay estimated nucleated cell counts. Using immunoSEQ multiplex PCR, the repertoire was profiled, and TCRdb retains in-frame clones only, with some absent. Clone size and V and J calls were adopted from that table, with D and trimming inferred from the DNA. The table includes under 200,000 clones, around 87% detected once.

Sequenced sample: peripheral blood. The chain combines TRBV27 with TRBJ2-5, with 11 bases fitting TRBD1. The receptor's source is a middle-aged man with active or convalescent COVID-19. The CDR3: CASRTGTGGVMAQYF. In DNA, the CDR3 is TGTGCCAGCAGAACCGGGACAGGGGGTGTTATGGCCCAGTACTTC.